Listed here are 10 T cell receptor beta chains from one sample, sequenced in a study of PD-1 blockade in mismatch repair-deficient tumors. Profiled with immunoSEQ multiplex PCR; TCRdb holds only in-frame clones, not every one. Of approximately 120,000 clones in the sample, roughly 86% are singletons; the top ten hold approximately 12%. Specimen: peripheral blood, collected 44 weeks after starting pembrolizumab. The receptor set was obtained from an adult with mismatch repair-deficient cancer.

This chain links TRBV4-1 with TRBJ2-4, with TRBD1 identical over 9 bases. Germline V CDR1 and CDR2: MGHRA, YSYEKL. After removal of 3 bases from V and 2 bases from J, the junction contained 17 bases not matched to a gene. The CDR3 contains 20 residues. The CDR3 sequence is CASSQMRTQGAEGTKNIQYF. The CDR3 DNA reads TGCGCCAGCAGCCAGATGCGAACACAGGGGGCGGAAGGTACCAAAAACATTCAGTACTTC.

This clone was seen a handful of times. This chain connects TRBV11-3 to TRBJ1-5; a weak D match, TRBD1 (5 bases). The germline CDR1 and CDR2 sequences are SGHNT and YENEEA. Trimming took off 7 bases at V and 5 bases at J, with 12 bases between the two ends. The CDR3 totals 13 residues. CDR3 amino acids: CASIEGGDQPQHF. The CDR3 DNA sequence: TGTGCCAGCATTGAGGGAGGGGATCAGCCCCAGCATTTT.

The chain joins TRBV28 to TRBJ2-1; D may be TRBD1 (5 bases). The CDR3 is made up of 12 amino acids. Germline values: CDR1 MDHEN, CDR2 SYDVKM. V was clipped by 4 bases and J by 7 bases, with 8 bases between them. This CDR3 is CASSSGMNEQFF. CDR3 bases: TGTGCCAGCAGTTCAGGGATGAATGAGCAGTTCTTC.

The chain is built from TRBV29-1 and TRBJ2-7; D possibly corresponds to TRBD1 (6 bases). In germline, CDR1 is SQVTM, CDR2 ANQGSEA. V was clipped by 6 bases and J by 5 bases, with 17 bases between them. The CDR3 consists of 13 residues. The CDR3 reads CSVLGAQGDEQYF. Written as DNA, the CDR3 is TGCAGCGTCTTGGGGGCACAGGGCGACGAGCAGTACTTC.

The sample holds one count of this clone. The chain carries TRBV30 and TRBJ2-7; 7 bases align to TRBD1. Germline V gene lookup returns CDR1 GTSNPN and CDR2 SVGIG (reference sequence). V lost 3 bases and J lost 3; bases outside the gene matches: 5. The CDR3 runs 13 residues. CDR3 DNA sequence: TGTGCCTGGAGCCCGGGACAGCTCTACGAGCAGTACTTC. Translating gives CAWSPGQLYEQYF.

V gene TRBV27 combines with J gene TRBJ2-5; 9 bases map to TRBD2. The CDR3 consists of 15 residues. Germline lookup yields CDR1 MNHEY and CDR2 SMNVEV (reference sequence). Germline trimming cut 5 bases from V and 5 bases from J; bases unmatched to any gene: 9. CDR3 sequence: CASSPIAGAGETQYF. DNA for the CDR3: TGTGCCAGCAGTCCAATAGCGGGAGCGGGGGAGACCCAGTACTTC.

A single count supports this clone. The V and J genes are TRBV4-1 and TRBJ1-2, with 10 bases fitting TRBD1. This CDR3 has 16 residues. V lost 2 bases to trimming and J lost 4 bases; unmatched junction nucleotides: 7. Germline lookup yields CDR1 MGHRA and CDR2 YSYEKL. CDR3 loop: CASSQQGQGKGYGYTF. As DNA, the CDR3 is TGCGCCAGCAGCCAACAGGGACAGGGGAAGGGCTATGGCTACACCTTC.

The gene calls are TRBV6-5 and TRBJ2-7; tentatively, D is TRBD1 (6 bases). The CDR3 covers 15 residues. In germline, CDR1 is MNHEY, CDR2 SVGAGI. V was clipped by 0 bases and J by 5 bases, with 14 bases between them. The chain's CDR3 is CASSYSPGVNDEQYF. As DNA, the CDR3 is TGTGCCAGCAGTTACTCGCCAGGGGTTAACGACGAGCAGTACTTC.

For the CDR3, the DNA is TGTGCCAGCAGCTTTCATCGGACAGGGGTTGAAGAGACCCAGTACTTC. As protein: CASSFHRTGVEETQYF. V and J are TRBV11-3 and TRBJ2-5; 9 bases agree with TRBD1. The germline V gene has CDR1 SGHNT and CDR2 YENEEA. V lost 3 bases, J lost 3 bases, and 8 bases stayed unmatched. The CDR3 sequence is 16 residues long.

V is TRBV6-5 and J is TRBJ1-1; D not resolved. The CDR3 has 15 residues. V lost 6 bases, J lost 3 bases, and 17 bases lay in between. Looked up from germline, CDR1 is MNHEY and CDR2 is SVGAGI. In DNA, the CDR3 is TGTGCCAGCAGGTCAGGAGGGAACCGGTACACTGAAGCTTTCTTT. Translating it yields CASRSGGNRYTEAFF.